This T cell receptor (beta chain) was sequenced in a study of PD-L1 blockade in urothelial cancer. Added to each PCR by spiking were synthetic TCR analog templates. Sequenced by immunoSEQ multiplex PCR; TCRdb stores in-frame clones only, minus some. Here the sample spans tens of thousands of clones, roughly 90% being singletons. The CDR3 covers 15 residues. The germline CDR1 and CDR2 sequences are SQVTM and ANQGSEA. The V gene lost 0 bases and the J gene lost 2 bases, with 13 bases spanning the gap. Documented time point: pretreatment peripheral blood. Patients were living with locally advanced or metastatic urothelial carcinoma. Pretreatment and on-treatment samples were taken, numbering 1 to 8 per patient.

The source of this sequence is a man in his 70s with urothelial cancer. The J gene is TRBJ1-1, the V gene TRBV29-1; D gene unclear. The specimen comprised PBMCs, sampled around atezolizumab (anti-PD-L1) treatment. The CDR3 sequence is CSVEDLPGLNTEAFF. DNA of the CDR3: TGCAGCGTTGAAGATCTCCCGGGTCTAAACACTGAAGCTTTCTTT.